The 10 T cell receptor beta chains presented below share a single source sample, sequenced in a study of tumor-infiltrating lymphocytes in localized non-small cell lung cancer. Sequencing used immunoSEQ multiplex PCR; TCRdb keeps in-frame clones, though not all of them. Of 14,000 or so clones listed, nearly 70% were seen once; the top ten hold approximately 20%. The sample was uninvolved lung tissue not adjacent to the tumor. Receptors were obtained from a human donor with non-small cell lung cancer.

The chain combines TRBV6-1 with TRBJ2-1; TRBD2 matches 11 bases. In germline, CDR1 is MNHNS, CDR2 SASEGT. V gave up 4 bases and J gave up 4 bases; unmatched junction bases: 0. The CDR3 has 14 residues. The CDR3 DNA sequence: TGTGCCAGCAGTGTAGCGGGGGGGTACAATGAGCAGTTCTTC. This sequence encodes CASSVAGGYNEQFF.

The V gene is TRBV6-5, the J gene TRBJ2-7; the match to TRBD1 covers 7 bases. Germline V gene sequence: CDR1 MNHEY, CDR2 SVGAGI. V was clipped by 0 bases and J by 6 bases; unmatched bases: 11. This CDR3 spans 16 amino acids. CDR3 nucleotide sequence: TGTGCCAGCAGTTACTCGAGAGTAGGGGGCAGGGGCGAGCAGTACTTC. This sequence encodes CASSYSRVGGRGEQYF.

The chain couples TRBV9 to TRBJ2-3, with unresolved D. Germline CDR1 is SGDLS and CDR2 is YYNGEE. CDR3 length: 16 residues. Trimming stripped 0 bases from V and 4 bases from J, with 15 bases between. CDR3 sequence: CASSVGLTARADTQYF. The CDR3 DNA reads TGTGCCAGCAGCGTAGGCCTCACTGCTAGAGCAGATACGCAGTATTTT. The complete variable domain, with remaining parts taken from reference TRBV9 and TRBJ2-3, reads DSGVTQTPKHLITATGQRVTLRCSPRSGDLSVYWYQQSLDQGLQFLIQYYNGEERAKGNILERFSAQQFPDLHSELNLSSLELGDSALYFCASSVGLTARADTQYFGPGTRLTVL.

The chain combines TRBV7-9 with TRBJ2-1, with D unresolved. V lost 2 bases to trimming and J lost 0 bases, with 5 bases between them. The CDR3 covers 14 residues. Germline CDR1 SEHNR, CDR2 FQNEAQ (reference sequence). CDR3 in amino acids: CASSLTGSYNEQFF. CDR3 sequence (DNA): TGTGCCAGCAGCTTAACGGGCTCCTACAATGAGCAGTTCTTC.

V gene TRBV7-6 combines with J gene TRBJ2-1, with D possibly matching TRBD1 (5 bases). The ends were cut back, 3 bases at V and 5 bases at J, with 8 bases in the middle. This CDR3 has 13 residues. Germline-derived CDR1 and CDR2 are SGHVS and FNYEAQ. The CDR3 nucleotides read TGTGCCAGCAGCTTTGGGGCTGACAATGAGCAGTTCTTC. It codes for CASSFGADNEQFF. Full variable domain (outside the CDR3, taken from reference TRBV7-6 and TRBJ2-1): GAGVSQSPRYKVTKRGQDVALRCDPISGHVSLYWYRQALGQGPEFLTYFNYEAQQDKSGLPNDRFSAERPEGSISTLTIQRTEQRDSAMYRCASSFGADNEQFFGPGTRLTVL.

This rearrangement joins TRBV6-5 to TRBJ1-4, with D perhaps TRBD1 (5 bases). V lost 3 bases to trimming and J lost 6 bases, with 14 bases between them. CDR1 and CDR2 from the germline V gene are MNHEY and SVGAGI. CDR3 length: 15 amino acids. The CDR3 bases are TGTGCCAGCAGTTATAAGGCCCAGGGATATGAAAAACTGTTTTTT. It encodes CASSYKAQGYEKLFF.

This chain links TRBV27 with TRBJ1-1; D unclear. V lost 3 bases and J 11 bases, leaving 13 bases between the germline ends. The CDR3 is made up of 12 amino acids. Germline values: CDR1 MNHEY, CDR2 SMNVEV (reference sequence). In nucleotides, the CDR3 is TGTGCCAGCAGTTTCCTAGGCAGCCGGGCTTTCTTT. This codes for CASSFLGSRAFF.

This rearrangement joins TRBV7-2 to TRBJ1-5, with D perhaps matching TRBD1 (5 bases). The V gene's germline CDR1 is SGHTA and CDR2 FQGNSA. Trimming pared 0 bases from V and 2 bases from J, leaving 5 bases between. This CDR3 has 14 residues. The CDR3 nucleotides read TGTGCCAGCAGCTTAGCAGGGGGCAATCAGCCCCAGCATTTT. It translates to CASSLAGGNQPQHF.

The chain carries TRBV30 and TRBJ2-2; 9 bases line up with TRBD1. Germline V gives CDR1 GTSNPN, CDR2 SVGIG (reference sequence). The CDR3 runs to 16 residues. J was trimmed by 4 bases and V by 4 bases; bases with no gene match: 10. In DNA form, the CDR3 reads TGTGCCTGGACCCTTCCCGGACAGGGGAGCACCGGGGAGCTGTTTTTT. It translates to CAWTLPGQGSTGELFF.

This chain joins TRBV7-2 and TRBJ2-7; TRBD2 matches 9 bases. The germline CDR1 and CDR2 sequences are SGHTA and FQGNSA. The CDR3 consists of 15 residues. J was trimmed by 4 bases and V by 3 bases; bases with no gene match: 7. Written as DNA, the CDR3 is TGTGCCAGCAGCTTGGTCCCACTAGCGGGTTACGAGCAGTACTTC. Protein: CASSLVPLAGYEQYF.